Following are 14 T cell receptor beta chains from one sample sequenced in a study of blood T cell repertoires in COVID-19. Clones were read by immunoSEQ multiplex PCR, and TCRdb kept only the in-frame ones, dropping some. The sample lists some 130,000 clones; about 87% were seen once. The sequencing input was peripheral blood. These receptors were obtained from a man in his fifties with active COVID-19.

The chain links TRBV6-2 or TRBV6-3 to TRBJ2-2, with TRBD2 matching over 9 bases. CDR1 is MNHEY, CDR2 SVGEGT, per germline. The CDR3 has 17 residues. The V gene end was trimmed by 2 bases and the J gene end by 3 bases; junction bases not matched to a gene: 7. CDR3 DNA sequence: TGTGCCAGCAGTTACCCCCGCGGGGGGGCCGACACCGGGGAGCTGTTTTTT. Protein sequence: CASSYPRGGADTGELFF.

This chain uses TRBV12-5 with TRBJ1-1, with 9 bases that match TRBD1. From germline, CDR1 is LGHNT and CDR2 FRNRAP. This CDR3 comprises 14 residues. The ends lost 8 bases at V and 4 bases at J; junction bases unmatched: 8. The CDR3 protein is CASQTDRGITEAFF. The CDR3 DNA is TGTGCTAGTCAAACAGACAGGGGGATCACTGAAGCTTTCTTT.

DNA for the CDR3: TGTGCCAGTAGTGCCACACAGCCTCGAACCTCTGGAAACACCATATATTTT. Translation: CASSATQPRTSGNTIYF. The chain carries TRBV19 and TRBJ1-3; no reliable D call. The CDR3 totals 17 residues. Germline V lookup: CDR1 LNHDA, CDR2 SQIVND (reference sequence). The ends were cut back, 5 bases at V and 0 bases at J, with 17 bases in the middle. The full variable domain, in which reference TRBV19 and TRBJ1-3 provide the parts outside the CDR3, is DGGITQSPKYLFRKEGQNVTLSCEQNLNHDAMYWYRQDPGQGLRLIYYSQIVNDFQKGDIAEGYSVSREKKESFPLTVTSAQKNPTAFYLCASSATQPRTSGNTIYFGEGSWLTVV.

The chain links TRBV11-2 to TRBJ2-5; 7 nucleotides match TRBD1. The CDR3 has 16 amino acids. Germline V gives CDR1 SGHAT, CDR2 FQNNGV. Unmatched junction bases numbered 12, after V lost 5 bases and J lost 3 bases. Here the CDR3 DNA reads TGTGCCAGCAGCCCCCGACAGGGAAGCCTCAAAGAGACCCAGTACTTC. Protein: CASSPRQGSLKETQYF.

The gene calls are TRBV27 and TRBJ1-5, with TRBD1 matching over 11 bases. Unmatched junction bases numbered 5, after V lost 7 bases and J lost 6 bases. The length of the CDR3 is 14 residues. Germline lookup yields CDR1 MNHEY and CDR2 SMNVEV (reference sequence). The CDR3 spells CASTPGTGGQPQHF. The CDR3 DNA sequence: TGTGCCAGCACCCCAGGGACAGGGGGTCAGCCCCAGCATTTT.

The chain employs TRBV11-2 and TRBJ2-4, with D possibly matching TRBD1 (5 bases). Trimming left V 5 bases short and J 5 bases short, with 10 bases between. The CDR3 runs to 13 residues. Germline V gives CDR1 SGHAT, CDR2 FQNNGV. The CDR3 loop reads CASSQWGENIQYF. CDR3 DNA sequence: TGTGCCAGCAGCCAATGGGGCGAAAACATTCAGTACTTC.

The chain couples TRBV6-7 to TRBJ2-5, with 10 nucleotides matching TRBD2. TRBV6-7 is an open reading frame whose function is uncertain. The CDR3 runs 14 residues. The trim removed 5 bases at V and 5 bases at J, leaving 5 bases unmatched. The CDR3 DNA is TGTGCCAGCAGTGGGACTAGCGCTAAGGAGACCCAGTACTTC. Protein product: CASSGTSAKETQYF.

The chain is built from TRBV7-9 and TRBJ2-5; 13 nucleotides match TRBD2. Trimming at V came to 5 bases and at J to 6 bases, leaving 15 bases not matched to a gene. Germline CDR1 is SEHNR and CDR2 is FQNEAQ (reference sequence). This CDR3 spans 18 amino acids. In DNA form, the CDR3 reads TGTGCCAGCAGCCCCCGAGGGACTAGCGGGGTTTTGGAAAAGACCCAGTACTTC. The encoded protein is CASSPRGTSGVLEKTQYF.

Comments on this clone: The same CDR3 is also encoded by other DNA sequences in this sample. The CDR3 loop is CASSLRQGNEKLFF. The DNA of the CDR3 is TGTGCCAGCAGCTTAAGGCAGGGGAATGAAAAACTGTTTTTT. The chain has TRBV7-9 and TRBJ1-4, with a possible D match to TRBD1 (6 bases). The CDR3 spans 14 residues. V lost 2 bases to trimming and J lost 5 bases, with 9 bases between them. Germline CDR1 SEHNR, CDR2 FQNEAQ (reference sequence).

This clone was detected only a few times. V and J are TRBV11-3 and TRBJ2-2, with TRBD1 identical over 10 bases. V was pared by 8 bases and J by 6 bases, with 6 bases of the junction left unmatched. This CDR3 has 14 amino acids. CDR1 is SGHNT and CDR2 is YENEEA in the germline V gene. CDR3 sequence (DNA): TGTGCCAGCCGACAGGGGGCAGGAGCCGGGGAGCTGTTTTTT. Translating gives CASRQGAGAGELFF.

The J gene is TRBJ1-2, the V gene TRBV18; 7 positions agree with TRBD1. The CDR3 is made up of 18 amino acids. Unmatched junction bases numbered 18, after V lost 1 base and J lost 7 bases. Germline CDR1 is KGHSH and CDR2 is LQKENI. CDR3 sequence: CASSPLDRAGGITGGYTF. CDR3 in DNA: TGTGCCAGCTCACCACTAGACCGCGCAGGGGGAATAACAGGTGGCTACACCTTC.

The CDR3 reads CASSQGSGKETQYF. CDR3 sequence (DNA): TGCGCCAGCAGCCAAGGGTCAGGGAAAGAGACCCAGTACTTC. The V call is TRBV4-1, the J call TRBJ2-5, with a tentative D call TRBD1 (5 bases). The CDR3 has 14 residues. CDR1 and CDR2 from the germline V gene are MGHRA and YSYEKL. Trimming shortened V by 1 base and J by 3 bases, and 9 bases separated the two germline ends.

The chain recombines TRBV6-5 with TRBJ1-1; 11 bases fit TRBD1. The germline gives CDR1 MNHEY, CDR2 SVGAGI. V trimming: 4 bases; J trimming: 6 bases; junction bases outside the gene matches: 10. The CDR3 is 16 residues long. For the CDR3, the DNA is TGTGCCAGCAGTTTCCGAACCTCGGGACAGGGGGCTGAAGCTTTCTTT. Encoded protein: CASSFRTSGQGAEAFF.

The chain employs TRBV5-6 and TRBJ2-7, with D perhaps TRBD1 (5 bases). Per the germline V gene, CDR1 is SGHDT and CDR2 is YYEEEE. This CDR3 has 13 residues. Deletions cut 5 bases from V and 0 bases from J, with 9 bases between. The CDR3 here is CASRTTVSYEQYF. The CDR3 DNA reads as TGTGCCAGCAGGACGACAGTCTCCTACGAGCAGTACTTC.